These T cell receptor beta chains were read from a single sample in a study of technical replicates of blood from a few donors. Data came from immunoSEQ multiplex PCR; TCRdb stores just in-frame clones and leaves some out. The profile shows around 76,000 clones, roughly 92% of them singletons. The sample comprised T cells isolated from PBMCs. Receptors originate from a human donor in good health. CDR3s include the opening cysteine and the closing phenylalanine or tryptophan. D genes are given only for firm matches. Rows may omit the clone size; those that give it use once, few, many or a size class.

j_call,v_call,d_call,clone_size,cdr3_aa,cdr3_nt
TRBJ2-1,TRBV7-9,TRBD1,-,CASSLAAGGSYNEQFF,TGTGCCAGCAGCTTAGCGGCAGGGGGCTCCTACAATGAGCAGTTCTTC
TRBJ2-2,TRBV25-1,-,-,CASKASTGELFF,TGTGCCAGCAAAGCTAGCACCGGGGAGCTGTTTTTT
TRBJ2-1,TRBV18,TRBD2,-,CASSPQGLAEGHTYNEQFF,TGTGCCAGCTCACCACAGGGACTAGCGGAAGGGCACACCTACAATGAGCAGTTCTTC
TRBJ1-5,TRBV11-2,-,-,CASSLDRGINQPQHF,TGTGCCAGCAGCTTAGATCGGGGTATCAATCAGCCCCAGCATTTT
TRBJ2-7,TRBV18,TRBD2,-,CASSVSGRSYEQYF,TGTGCCAGCTCAGTTAGCGGGAGATCCTACGAGCAGTACTTC
TRBJ1-1,TRBV9,-,-,CASSVIGVRNTEAFF,TGTGCCAGCAGCGTTATAGGGGTTAGGAACACTGAAGCTTTCTTT
TRBJ1-5,TRBV27,TRBD1,once,CASSGTGNQPQHF,TGTGCCAGCAGCGGGACAGGGAATCAGCCCCAGCATTTT
TRBJ1-1,TRBV30,TRBD1,-,CAWNTGVGTEAFF,TGTGCCTGGAATACAGGGGTAGGCACTGAAGCTTTCTTT
TRBJ2-7,TRBV15,-,once,CATSRARTSSYEQYF,TGTGCCACCAGCAGAGCTCGTACTAGCTCCTACGAGCAGTACTTC
TRBJ2-7,TRBV28,TRBD1,-,CASSLSGTGYSSYEQYF,TGTGCCAGCAGTTTATCCGGGACAGGGTACAGCTCCTACGAGCAGTACTTC
TRBJ1-2,TRBV29-1,-,-,CSGGHDGYTF,TGCAGCGGTGGGCATGATGGCTACACCTTC
TRBJ1-1,TRBV2,-,-,CASSPQGYLLAFF,TGTGCCAGCAGTCCACAGGGATATCTCCTAGCTTTCTTT
TRBJ1-3,TRBV6-1,TRBD1,-,CASSGRTGTMDGNTIYF,TGTGCCAGCAGTGGACGGACAGGGACAATGGATGGAAACACCATATATTTT
TRBJ2-2,TRBV15,TRBD2,-,CATSRELAGGGTGELFF,TGTGCCACCAGCAGAGAACTAGCGGGAGGCGGGACCGGGGAGCTGTTTTTT
TRBJ2-7,TRBV25-1,-,-,CASYTGSEQYF,TGTGCCAGCTATACAGGGAGCGAGCAGTACTTC
TRBJ1-1,TRBV7-3,-,-,CASSLGLQTRNTEAFF,TGTGCCAGCAGCTTAGGACTTCAGACCAGGAACACTGAAGCTTTCTTT
TRBJ1-5,TRBV6-5,TRBD1,once,CASSGSRQGRQPQHF,TGTGCCAGCAGTGGCAGTCGACAGGGGCGTCAGCCCCAGCATTTT
TRBJ1-1,TRBV6-6,-,-,CASSYLGGLAFF,TGTGCCAGCAGTTACCTTGGAGGGCTAGCTTTCTTT
TRBJ2-5,TRBV12-5,TRBD1,-,CASGWTGETQYF,TGTGCTAGTGGGTGGACAGGGGAGACCCAGTACTTC
TRBJ1-3,TRBV7-8,TRBD1,-,CASTLTGNSIIGNTIYF,TGTGCCAGCACCCTGACAGGGAATAGTATAATTGGAAACACCATATATTTT